This T cell receptor (beta chain) was sequenced for a study of blood T cell repertoires in COVID-19. Here immunoSEQ multiplex PCR was the method, and the copy in TCRdb shows in-frame clones only, minus some. Seen here are 140,000 or so clones, roughly 84% observed once, and the top ten hold about 8.1%. Those enrolled in Seattle joined during active infection and were followed longitudinally afterward. The sample was peripheral blood. The TCR sequence derives from a man aged 25 to 45 with COVID-19, enrolled during active disease.

The CDR3 sequence: CATSDFGQQKETQYF. The CDR3, as DNA: TGTGCCACCAGTGATTTTGGGCAGCAGAAAGAGACCCAGTACTTC. The V call is TRBV24-1, the J call TRBJ2-5; D gene uncertain. Germline lookup yields CDR1 KGHDR and CDR2 SFDVKD. The length of the CDR3 is 15 residues. V was trimmed by 1 base and J by 3 bases, leaving 11 bases between them.